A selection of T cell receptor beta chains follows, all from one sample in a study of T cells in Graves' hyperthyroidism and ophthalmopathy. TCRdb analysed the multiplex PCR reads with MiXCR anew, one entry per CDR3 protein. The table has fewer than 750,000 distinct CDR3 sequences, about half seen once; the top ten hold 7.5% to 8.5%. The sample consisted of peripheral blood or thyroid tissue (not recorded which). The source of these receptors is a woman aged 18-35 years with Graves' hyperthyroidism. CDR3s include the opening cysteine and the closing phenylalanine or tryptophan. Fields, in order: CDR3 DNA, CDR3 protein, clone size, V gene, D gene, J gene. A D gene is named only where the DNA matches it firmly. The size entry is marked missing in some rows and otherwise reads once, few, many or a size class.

TGTGCCAGCAGCCAAGATTACGGGAATGAAAAACTGTTTTTT CASSQDYGNEKLFF many TRBV14 . TRBJ1-4
TGTGCCAGCAGCCCACGGGACAGGCAAACTGACGAGCAGTACTTC CASSPRDRQTDEQYF many TRBV11-3 TRBD1 TRBJ2-7
TGCAGTGCTAGAGAGCGGGAGTACGAGCATTTT CSAREREYEHF . TRBV20-1 . TRBJ1-5
TGCAGCAAGCCCGCGGGACAGGGCGATTCACCCCTCCACTTT CSKPAGQGDSPLHF . TRBV29-1 TRBD1 TRBJ1-6
TGTGCCAGCAGCGGACGACAGGGGGAGATAGATACGCAGTATTTT CASSGRQGEIDTQYF . TRBV2 TRBD1 TRBJ2-3
TGTGCCAGCAGCCCTAGGAGGGAAGAGCAGTACTTC CASSPRREEQYF many TRBV7-9 . TRBJ2-7
TGCAGCGCTGGGACGGTGAACACCGGGGAGCTGTTTTTT CSAGTVNTGELFF many TRBV29-1 . TRBJ2-2
TGTGCCAGTAGTATAGAGGGTCGAAAGACCCAGTACTTC CASSIEGRKTQYF . TRBV19 . TRBJ2-5
TGTGCCAGCAGCTCGAGCGACAGGGGGCTGGACACCATATATTTT CASSSSDRGLDTIYF . TRBV7-9 TRBD1 TRBJ1-3
TGTGCCACCAGTGATCATAAGACAGGGGGGGACGAGCAGTACTTC CATSDHKTGGDEQYF many TRBV24-1 TRBD1 TRBJ2-7
TGCAGCGACCGGGCCAACATTCTCGAGCAGTACTTC CSDRANILEQYF . TRBV29-1 . TRBJ2-7
TGCAGTGCTAGAGTTTGGCAGAGAAACACCATATATTTT CSARVWQRNTIYF many TRBV20-1 . TRBJ1-3
TGTGCCAGCAGTCGAGACGGGGGAGGCAATCAGCCCCAGCATTTT CASSRDGGGNQPQHF many TRBV6-1 . TRBJ1-5
TGTGCCAGCAGTGAGCCAGGGGGGTCGAACACTGAAGCTTTCTTT CASSEPGGSNTEAFF many TRBV6-1 TRBD1 TRBJ1-1
TGTGCCAGCAGCTTAAAGGAGGGAGGCGAGCAGTTCTTC CASSLKEGGEQFF few TRBV7-3 . TRBJ2-1
TGTGCCAGCAGCACCTTAGGCTCCTACGAGCAGTACTTC CASSTLGSYEQYF few TRBV9 . TRBJ2-7
TGTGCCAGCAGTGGGGGACTAGCGGGAGGGCCGCGGAGTCTAACCGGGGAGCTGTTTTTT CASSGGLAGGPRSLTGELFF few TRBV25-1 TRBD2 TRBJ2-2
TGCAGTTCGGAGGGGGGGGAGAACACTGAAGCTTTCTTT CSSEGGENTEAFF many TRBV20-1 . TRBJ1-1
TGCGCCAGCAGCTTTACCGGGACAGGACGGGATGATGGCTACACCTTC CASSFTGTGRDDGYTF once TRBV5-1 TRBD1 TRBJ1-2
. CASSIYLCSVTGRSPYEQYF . TRBV7-6 . TRBJ2-7
TGTGCCACCAGTGTGACCGGGGAGCTGTTTTTT CATSVTGELFF many TRBV24-1 . TRBJ2-2
TGTGCCAGTAGTATGGGGCTGATCGGGGTAGCTGGGGCCAACGTCCTGACTTTC CASSMGLIGVAGANVLTF many TRBV19 . TRBJ2-6
TGTGCCACCAGTGATACCCGGGCTCAAAGCACAGATACGCAGTATTTT CATSDTRAQSTDTQYF . TRBV24-1 . TRBJ2-3
TGCAGCGCCTTAGGGACAGCGATGGATGGCTACACCTTC CSALGTAMDGYTF many TRBV29-1 TRBD1 TRBJ1-2
TGTGCCAGCAGCCAAACTAAAGTTGAGCAGTACTTC CASSQTKVEQYF . TRBV7-2 . TRBJ2-7
TGTGCCAGCAGAGCAAGCGGGAGGACCTTCGAGCAGTACTTC CASRASGRTFEQYF . TRBV7-6 TRBD2 TRBJ2-7
TGTGCCAGCAGCCAAGGGGACAGGATGAACACTGAAGCTTTCTTT CASSQGDRMNTEAFF many TRBV14 TRBD1 TRBJ1-1
TGTGCCAGCGCCGGCCGATCTAACACCGGGGAGCTGTTTTTT CASAGRSNTGELFF . TRBV6-6 . TRBJ2-2
TGTGCCAGCAGTTATTTGTGGCTAGCGGACACCGGGGAGCTGTTTTTT CASSYLWLADTGELFF few TRBV6-2/TRBV6-3 TRBD2 TRBJ2-2
TGTGCCAGCAGTTACTCCGGCAGGGTGGCATACGAGCAGTACTTC CASSYSGRVAYEQYF . TRBV6-5 . TRBJ2-7
TGTGCCAGCAGATCCCGGGACAGGGGAGCTTACGAGCAGTACTTC CASRSRDRGAYEQYF few TRBV6-5 TRBD1 TRBJ2-7
TGTGCCAGCAGCCCGGCAGTTGCGGGAGCCTACGAGCAGTACTTC CASSPAVAGAYEQYF . TRBV7-2 TRBD2 TRBJ2-7
TGTGCCAGCACCCCCGGGCAGGGGTACGGGAACACTGAAGCTTTCTTT CASTPGQGYGNTEAFF . TRBV12-3/TRBV12-4 . TRBJ1-1
TGTGCCAGCAGATTAACCGGGACAGGGTTAGAGACCCAGTACTTC CASRLTGTGLETQYF many TRBV6-2/TRBV6-3 TRBD1 TRBJ2-5
TGTGCCAGTGACGCAGACAGGGGGCACGAGCAGTACTTC CASDADRGHEQYF . TRBV19 TRBD1 TRBJ2-7
TGCAGCGTTGAGCCGGGAATCACTGAAGCTTTCTTT CSVEPGITEAFF . TRBV29-1 . TRBJ1-1
TGTGCCAGCAGCCAGGGAGGTCGGGATTCACCCCTCCACTTT CASSQGGRDSPLHF many TRBV4-2 . TRBJ1-6
TGCAGCGTTAGTGGTGGCGGGAGTACCTACGAGCAGTACTTC CSVSGGGSTYEQYF . TRBV29-1 TRBD2 TRBJ2-7
TGTGCCAGCAGCTTAGAGCCGGTGAACACTGAAGCTTTCTTT CASSLEPVNTEAFF many TRBV11-2 . TRBJ1-1
TGCAGTGCTAGAGATCCGCAGGGGTCGGGCGGCTCCAATCAGCCCCAGCATTTT CSARDPQGSGGSNQPQHF . TRBV20-1 . TRBJ1-5
TGTGCCACCAGTGATCGAAACAGCGGGGTCGCTCAGCCCCAGCATTTT CATSDRNSGVAQPQHF many TRBV24-1 . TRBJ1-5
TGTGCCAGCAGCACGACTAGCGGGGCCACCTACGAGCAGTACTTC CASSTTSGATYEQYF . TRBV12-3/TRBV12-4 TRBD2 TRBJ2-7
TGTGCCAGCTCACCACCGTCAGCGTCCGAGCAGTACTTC CASSPPSASEQYF few TRBV18 . TRBJ2-7
TGTGCCAGCAGCTTAAGGGACGTGAACACTGAAGCTTTCTTT CASSLRDVNTEAFF many TRBV9 . TRBJ1-1
TGTGCCAGCAGGGACAGGGAGACTTTCTTT CASRDRETFF . TRBV3-1 TRBD1 TRBJ1-1
TGCAGCGTTCCCTATGGGCACAATGAGCAGTACTTC CSVPYGHNEQYF . TRBV29-1 . TRBJ2-7
TGTGCCAGACAGGCCGCGGGGGCCTACACCTTC CARQAAGAYTF few TRBV2 . TRBJ1-2
TGTGCCTGGACCGGGATTTTCTATGGCTACACCTTC CAWTGIFYGYTF . TRBV30 . TRBJ1-2
TGTGCCAGCAGCTTATGGGACTCTGGGGCCAACGTCCTGACTTTC CASSLWDSGANVLTF many TRBV7-3 . TRBJ2-6
TGCGCCAGCAGCTTCTGGGGGCCGGATGAAAAACTGTTTTTT CASSFWGPDEKLFF few TRBV5-1 . TRBJ1-4
TGTGCCAGCAGTTACCTAGCGGACCCCGAGACCCAGTACTTC CASSYLADPETQYF . TRBV6-6 TRBD2 TRBJ2-5
TGCAGTGCTAAAAGGACAGGGTATGACACCGGGGAGCTGTTTTTT CSAKRTGYDTGELFF many TRBV20-1 TRBD1 TRBJ2-2
TGTGCCAGCAGTTTGAGTTTCAGCTCTGGGGCCAACGTCCTGACTTTC CASSLSFSSGANVLTF many TRBV6-5 . TRBJ2-6